Here is one T cell receptor beta chain with its context. TCRdb's table, derived via immunoSEQ multiplex PCR, lists solely in-frame clones and lacks some. The sample consists of about 260,000 clones, 80% to 90% of them appearing once. The data originate from a study of blood T cell repertoires in COVID-19. Deletions cut 6 bases from V and 0 bases from J, with 9 bases between. The CDR3 is 14 residues long. Germline V gene sequence: CDR1 MNHEY, CDR2 SVGAGI. J is TRBJ1-5 and V is TRBV6-5, with TRBD1 as a possible D gene (5 bases). The clonotype was recovered from a man in his sixties with acute or convalescent COVID-19. The material sequenced was peripheral blood. The CDR3 region is CASSDSHSNQPQHF. The DNA for the CDR3 is TGTGCCAGCAGCGACAGTCATAGCAATCAGCCCCAGCATTTT.